This TCR beta chain was profiled in a study of molecular identifiers for immune sequencing clone quantification. Libraries used roughly 18,000 to 1,000,000 sorted naive CD8 T cells and 10%, 30% or 50% RNA input. V lost 3 bases, J lost 7 bases, and 14 bases stayed unmatched. This CDR3 has 17 residues. The V gene's germline CDR1 is SGHRS and CDR2 YFSETQ. In TCRdb, the PCR reads were re-called with MiXCR into one record per CDR3 protein. This table holds nearly 650,000 distinct CDR3 sequences, about 25% found once. The chain is built from TRBV5-1 and TRBJ2-1, with 9 bases lining up with TRBD1. Sequencing was carried out using naive CD8+ T cells from blood, with Jurkat cell RNA spiked in. Stated subset: FACS-sorted CD8+CD4-CCR7+CD45RA+ naive T cells. This sequence originates from a human donor in good health. Some libraries in this study had Jurkat cell RNA spiked in. The CDR3 spells CASSSNHLGTGWNEQFF. The DNA of the CDR3 is TGCGCCAGCAGCTCCAATCACCTCGGGACAGGGTGGAATGAGCAGTTCTTC.